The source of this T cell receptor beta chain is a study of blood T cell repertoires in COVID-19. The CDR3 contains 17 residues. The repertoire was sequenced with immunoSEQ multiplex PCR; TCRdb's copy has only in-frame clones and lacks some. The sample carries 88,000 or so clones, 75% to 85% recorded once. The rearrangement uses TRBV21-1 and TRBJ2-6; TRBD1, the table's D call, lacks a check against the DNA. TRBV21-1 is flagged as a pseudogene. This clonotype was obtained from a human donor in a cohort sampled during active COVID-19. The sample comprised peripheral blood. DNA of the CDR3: TGTGCCAGCAGCATACAAACACTGGGGCGAGGGGCCAACGTCCTGACTTTC. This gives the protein CASSIQTLGRGANVLTF.